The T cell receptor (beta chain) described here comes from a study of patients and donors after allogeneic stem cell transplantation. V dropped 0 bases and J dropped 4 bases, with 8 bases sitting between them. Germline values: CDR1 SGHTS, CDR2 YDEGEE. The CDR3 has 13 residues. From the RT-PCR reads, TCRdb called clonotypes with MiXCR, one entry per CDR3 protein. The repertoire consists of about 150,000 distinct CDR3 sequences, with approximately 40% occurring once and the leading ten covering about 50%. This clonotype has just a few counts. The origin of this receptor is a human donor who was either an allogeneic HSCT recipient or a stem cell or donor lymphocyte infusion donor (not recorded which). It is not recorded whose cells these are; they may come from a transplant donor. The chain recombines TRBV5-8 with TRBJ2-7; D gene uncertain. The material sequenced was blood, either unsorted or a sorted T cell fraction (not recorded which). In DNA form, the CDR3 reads TGTGCCAGCAGCTTGGTTCCCTCATACGAGCAGTACGTC. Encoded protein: CASSLVPSYEQYV.